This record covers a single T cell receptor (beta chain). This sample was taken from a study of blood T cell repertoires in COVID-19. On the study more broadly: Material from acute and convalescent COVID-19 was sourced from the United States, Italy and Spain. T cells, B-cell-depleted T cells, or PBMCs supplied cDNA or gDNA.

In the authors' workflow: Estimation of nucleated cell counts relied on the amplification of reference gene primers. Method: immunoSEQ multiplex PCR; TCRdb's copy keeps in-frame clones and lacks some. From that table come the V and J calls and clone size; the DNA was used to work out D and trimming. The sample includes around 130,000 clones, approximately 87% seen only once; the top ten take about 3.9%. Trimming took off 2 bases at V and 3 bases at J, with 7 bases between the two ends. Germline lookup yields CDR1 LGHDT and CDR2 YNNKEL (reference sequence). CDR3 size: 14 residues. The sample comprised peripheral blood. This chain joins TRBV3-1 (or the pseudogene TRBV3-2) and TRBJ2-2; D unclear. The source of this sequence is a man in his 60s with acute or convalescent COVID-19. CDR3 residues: CASSQRAHTGELFF. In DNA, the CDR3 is TGTGCCAGCAGCCAAAGAGCTCACACCGGGGAGCTGTTTTTT.